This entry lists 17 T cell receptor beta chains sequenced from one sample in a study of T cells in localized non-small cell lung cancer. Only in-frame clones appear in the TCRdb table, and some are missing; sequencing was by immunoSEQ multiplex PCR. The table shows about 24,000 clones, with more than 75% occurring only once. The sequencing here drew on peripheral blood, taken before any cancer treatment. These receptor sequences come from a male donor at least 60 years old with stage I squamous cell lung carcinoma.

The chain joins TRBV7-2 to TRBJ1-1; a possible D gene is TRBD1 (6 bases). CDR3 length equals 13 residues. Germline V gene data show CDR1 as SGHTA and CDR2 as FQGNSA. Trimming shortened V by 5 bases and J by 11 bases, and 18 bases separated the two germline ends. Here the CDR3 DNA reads TGTGCCAGCAGCCAAGCGCCGGACAGAATGGCTTTCTTT. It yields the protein CASSQAPDRMAFF.

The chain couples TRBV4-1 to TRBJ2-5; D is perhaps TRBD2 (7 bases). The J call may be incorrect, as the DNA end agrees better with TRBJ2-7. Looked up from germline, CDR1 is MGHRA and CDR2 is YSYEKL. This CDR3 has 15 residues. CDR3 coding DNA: TGCGCCAGCAGCCAGGGGGGGCAGGGCACCTACGAGCAGTACTTC. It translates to CASSQGGQGTYEQYF.

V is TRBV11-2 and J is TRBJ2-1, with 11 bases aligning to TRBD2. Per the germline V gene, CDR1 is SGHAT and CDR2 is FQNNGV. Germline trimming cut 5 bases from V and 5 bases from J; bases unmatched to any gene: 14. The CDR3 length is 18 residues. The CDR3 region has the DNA TGTGCCAGCAGCCTCCGAACCCCGACTAGCGGGGATGACAATGAGCAGTTCTTC. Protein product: CASSLRTPTSGDDNEQFF.

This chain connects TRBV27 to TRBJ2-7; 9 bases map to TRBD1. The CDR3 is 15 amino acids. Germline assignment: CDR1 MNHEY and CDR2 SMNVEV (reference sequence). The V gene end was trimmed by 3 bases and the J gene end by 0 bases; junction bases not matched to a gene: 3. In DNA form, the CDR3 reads TGTGCCAGCAGTTTCGGGACAGGGAGCTCCTACGAGCAGTACTTC. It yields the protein CASSFGTGSSYEQYF.

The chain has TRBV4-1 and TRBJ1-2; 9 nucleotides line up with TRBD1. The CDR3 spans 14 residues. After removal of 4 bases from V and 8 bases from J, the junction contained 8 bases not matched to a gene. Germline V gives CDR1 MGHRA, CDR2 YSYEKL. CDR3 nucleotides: TGCGCCAGCAGCCCACCGGGACAGGGAGGGGGCTACACCTTC. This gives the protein CASSPPGQGGGYTF.

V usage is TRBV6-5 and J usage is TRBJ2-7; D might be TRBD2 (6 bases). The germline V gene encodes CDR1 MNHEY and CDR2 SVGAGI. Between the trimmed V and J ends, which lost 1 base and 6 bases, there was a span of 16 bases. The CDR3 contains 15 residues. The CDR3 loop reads CASSYFIGTSFEQYF. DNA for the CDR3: TGTGCCAGCAGTTACTTCATCGGGACTTCATTCGAGCAGTACTTC.

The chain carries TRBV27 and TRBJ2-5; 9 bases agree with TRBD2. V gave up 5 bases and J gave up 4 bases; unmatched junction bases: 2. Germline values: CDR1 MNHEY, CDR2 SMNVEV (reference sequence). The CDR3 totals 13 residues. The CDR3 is CASSLAGRETQYF. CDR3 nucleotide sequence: TGTGCCAGCAGTCTAGCGGGACGAGAGACCCAGTACTTC.

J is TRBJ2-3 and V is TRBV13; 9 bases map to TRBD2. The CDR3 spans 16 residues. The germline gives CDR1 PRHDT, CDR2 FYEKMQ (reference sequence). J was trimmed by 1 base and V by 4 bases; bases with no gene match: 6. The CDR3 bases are TGTGCCAGCAGCTCAAAAGCGGGAGGCCGCACAGATACGCAGTATTTT. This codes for CASSSKAGGRTDTQYF. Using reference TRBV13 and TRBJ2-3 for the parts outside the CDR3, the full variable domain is AAGVIQSPRHLIKEKRETATLKCYPIPRHDTVYWYQQGPGQDPQFLISFYEKMQSDKGSIPDRFSAQQFSDYHSELNMSSLELGDSALYFCASSSKAGGRTDTQYFGPGTRLTVL.

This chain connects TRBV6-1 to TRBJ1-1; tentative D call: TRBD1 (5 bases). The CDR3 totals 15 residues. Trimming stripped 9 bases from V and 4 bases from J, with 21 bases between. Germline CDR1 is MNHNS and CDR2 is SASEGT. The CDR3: CASTTSGGGSTEAFF. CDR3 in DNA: TGTGCCAGTACCACTTCGGGTGGGGGAAGCACTGAAGCTTTCTTT.

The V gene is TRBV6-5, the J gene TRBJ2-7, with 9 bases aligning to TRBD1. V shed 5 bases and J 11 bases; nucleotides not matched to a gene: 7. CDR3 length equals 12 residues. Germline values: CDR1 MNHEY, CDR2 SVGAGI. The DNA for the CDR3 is TGTGCCAGCAGTGCCCGGACAGGGGTTAAGTACTTC. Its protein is CASSARTGVKYF.

The CDR3: CASSVIGGSGANVLTF. The CDR3 DNA is TGTGCCAGCAGCGTAATCGGGGGTTCTGGGGCCAACGTCCTGACTTTC. The chain uses TRBV9 and TRBJ2-6; weak D call: TRBD2 (6 bases). Germline V gives CDR1 SGDLS, CDR2 YYNGEE. V dropped 1 base and J dropped 1 base, with 9 bases sitting between them. The CDR3 runs 16 residues.

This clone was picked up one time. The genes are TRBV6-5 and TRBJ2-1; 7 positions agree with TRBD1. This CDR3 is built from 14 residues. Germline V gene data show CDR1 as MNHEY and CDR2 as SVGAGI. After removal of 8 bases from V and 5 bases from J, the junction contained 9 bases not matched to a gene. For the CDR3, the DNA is TGTGCCAGCCGGCCCGGGACAGAGAACAATGAGCAGTTCTTC. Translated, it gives CASRPGTENNEQFF.

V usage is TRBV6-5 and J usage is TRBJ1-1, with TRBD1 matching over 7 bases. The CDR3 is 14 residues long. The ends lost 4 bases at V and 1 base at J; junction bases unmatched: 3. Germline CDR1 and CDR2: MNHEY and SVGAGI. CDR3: CASSSQGGNTEAFF. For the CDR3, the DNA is TGTGCCAGCAGTTCCCAGGGGGGGAACACTGAAGCTTTCTTT.

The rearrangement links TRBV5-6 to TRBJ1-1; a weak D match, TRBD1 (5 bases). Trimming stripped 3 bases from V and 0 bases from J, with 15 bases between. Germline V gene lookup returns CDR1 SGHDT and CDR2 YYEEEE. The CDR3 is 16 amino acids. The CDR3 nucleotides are TGTGCCAGCAGCTCGGGACGCTTACCCATGAACACTGAAGCTTTCTTT. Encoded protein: CASSSGRLPMNTEAFF.

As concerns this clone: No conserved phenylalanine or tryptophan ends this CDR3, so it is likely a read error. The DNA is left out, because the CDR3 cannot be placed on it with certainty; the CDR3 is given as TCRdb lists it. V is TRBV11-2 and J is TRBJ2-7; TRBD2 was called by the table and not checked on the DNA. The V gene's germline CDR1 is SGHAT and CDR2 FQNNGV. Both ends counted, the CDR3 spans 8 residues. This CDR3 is CARRQKEK.

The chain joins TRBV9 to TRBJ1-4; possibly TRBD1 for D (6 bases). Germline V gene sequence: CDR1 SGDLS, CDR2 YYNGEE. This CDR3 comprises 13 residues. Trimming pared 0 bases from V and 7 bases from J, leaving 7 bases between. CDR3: CASSVGTVEKLFF. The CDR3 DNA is TGTGCCAGCAGCGTAGGGACAGTTGAAAAACTGTTTTTT.

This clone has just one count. DNA of the CDR3: TGTGCCAGCAGCTTAAGTACTCCAAACATTCAGTACTTC. It is translated as CASSLSTPNIQYF. This chain uses TRBV7-2 with TRBJ2-4, with D hard to call. The V gene's germline CDR1 is SGHTA and CDR2 FQGNSA. Deletions cut 2 bases from V and 6 bases from J, with 8 bases between. This CDR3 is 13 amino acids long.